This T cell receptor (beta chain) was sequenced in a study of T cells in Graves' hyperthyroidism and ophthalmopathy. TCR beta CDR3 regions were amplified from RNA transcripts. HTBI primers were the set used in a first-round RT-PCR of the TCR CDR3. TCRdb used MiXCR to reprocess the multiplex PCR reads, holding one entry per CDR3 protein. The sample consists of 300,000 to 400,000 distinct CDR3 sequences, around 20% of them appearing once. This clonotype occurred a few times. V dropped 6 bases and J dropped 6; count of bases not matched to a gene: 7. Germline CDR1 reads SNHLY; CDR2 reads FYNNEI. This CDR3 comprises 14 residues. Together with thyroid ultrasound, orbital computed tomography, serum thyroxine and TRAb, clinical symptoms were used for diagnoses.

The receptor's source is a woman aged 45-60 years with Graves' hyperthyroidism. The chain combines TRBV2 with TRBJ2-2; 7 bases are shared with TRBD2. Sequencing was done on a sample of blood. This CDR3 is CASSLGEGAGELFF. DNA of the CDR3: TGTGCCAGCAGCTTGGGGGAGGGCGCCGGGGAGCTGTTTTTT.